The present TCR beta chain was sequenced within a study of spatial heterogeneity in lung cancer. Germline V gene sequence: CDR1 SGHTA, CDR2 FQGNSA. V was pared by 5 bases and J by 3 bases, with 11 bases between. The CDR3 is made up of 13 amino acids. Time point indicated: sample taken at primary tumor resection. One entry per CDR3 protein results from TCRdb running MiXCR on the 5' RACE reads. The table records some 100,000 distinct CDR3 sequences, less than 15% of them present only once. Comments on this clonotype: A read error is likely, as this CDR3 ends without the conserved phenylalanine or tryptophan.

The V call is TRBV7-2, the J call TRBJ2-7; no reliable D call. Sample: PBMCs, taken at surgery. The origin of this receptor is a male donor with early-stage non-small cell lung cancer. CDR3 sequence (DNA): TGTGCCAGCAGCCTGGATTACGACTACGAGCAGTACCTC. Translated: CASSLDYDYEQYL.